The sequence of this TCR beta chain was determined in a study of shared clonotypes between healthy human individuals. Whole-study results and caveats: In general, naive subsets displayed greater estimated richness than memory subsets did. It was observed that around 5% of naive CD4 clonotypes were shared across four donors. Non-shared clonotypes displayed generation probabilities falling below those of clonotypes present in all four donors.

On this clone itself: Its antigen is unidentified.

Trimming removed 3 bases from V and 4 bases from J, with 17 bases in between. This CDR3 is 15 amino acids long. Germline-derived CDR1 and CDR2 are SGDLS and YYNGEE. How the authors handled the data: Junction-only sequences produced by ImmunoSEQ had no quality scores, so filtering differed. Sequencing was performed with immunoSEQ multiplex PCR; in TCRdb, only in-frame clones are kept and a portion is missing. Clonal size and the V and J genes are those of that table, whereas D and trimming came from the DNA. The sample has around 750,000 clones, about 74% seen once. The chain couples TRBV9 to TRBJ2-7; possibly TRBD1 for D (5 bases). The source material was memory CD4+ T cells sorted from blood. Subset denoted: CD45RA-negative fraction. This receptor was obtained from a woman under 40 in good health. The DNA of the CDR3 is TGTGCCAGCAGCGAGTCCCTCTCAGGGCCGTACGAGCAGTACTTC. Its translation is CASSESLSGPYEQYF. Full variable domain (outside the CDR3, taken from reference TRBV9 and TRBJ2-7): DSGVTQTPKHLITATGQRVTLRCSPRSGDLSVYWYQQSLDQGLQFLIQYYNGEERAKGNILERFSAQQFPDLHSELNLSSLELGDSALYFCASSESLSGPYEQYFGPGTRLTVT.